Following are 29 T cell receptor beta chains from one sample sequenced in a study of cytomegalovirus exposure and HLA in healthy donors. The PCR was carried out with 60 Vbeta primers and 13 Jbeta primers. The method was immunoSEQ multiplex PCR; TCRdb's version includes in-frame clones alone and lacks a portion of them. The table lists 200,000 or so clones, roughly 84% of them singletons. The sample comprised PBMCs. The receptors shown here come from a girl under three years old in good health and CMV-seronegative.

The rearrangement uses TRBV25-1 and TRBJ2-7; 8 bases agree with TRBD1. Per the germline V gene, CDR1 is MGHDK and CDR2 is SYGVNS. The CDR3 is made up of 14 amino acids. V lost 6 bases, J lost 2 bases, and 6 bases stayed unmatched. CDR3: CASSTGGPPYEQYF. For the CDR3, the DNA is TGTGCCAGCAGCACAGGGGGTCCCCCCTACGAGCAGTACTTC.

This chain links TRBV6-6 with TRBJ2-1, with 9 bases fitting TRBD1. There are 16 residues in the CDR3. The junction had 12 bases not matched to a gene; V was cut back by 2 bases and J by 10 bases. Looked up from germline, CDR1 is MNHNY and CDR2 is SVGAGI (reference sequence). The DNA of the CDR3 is TGTGCCAGCAGTTACCCCCGGGACAGGGTAGTGTGGGAGCAGTTCTTC. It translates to CASSYPRDRVVWEQFF.

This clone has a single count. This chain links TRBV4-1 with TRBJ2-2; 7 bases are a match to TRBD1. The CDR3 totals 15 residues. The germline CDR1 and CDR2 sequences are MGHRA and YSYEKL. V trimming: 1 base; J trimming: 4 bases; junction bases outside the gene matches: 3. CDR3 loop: CASSQGQGATGELFF. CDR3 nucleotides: TGCGCCAGCAGCCAAGGACAGGGAGCCACCGGGGAGCTGTTTTTT.

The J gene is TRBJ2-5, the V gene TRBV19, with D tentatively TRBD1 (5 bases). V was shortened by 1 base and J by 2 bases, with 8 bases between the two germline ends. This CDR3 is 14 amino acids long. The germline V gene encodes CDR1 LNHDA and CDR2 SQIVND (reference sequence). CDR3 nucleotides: TGTGCCAGTAGTATAGCTGACAGTCAAGAGACCCAGTACTTC. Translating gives CASSIADSQETQYF.

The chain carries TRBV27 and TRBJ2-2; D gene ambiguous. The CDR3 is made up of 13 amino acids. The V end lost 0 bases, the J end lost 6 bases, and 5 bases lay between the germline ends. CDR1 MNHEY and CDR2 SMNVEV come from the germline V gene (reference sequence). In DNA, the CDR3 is TGTGCCAGCAGTTTATCCCGGGCCGGGGAGCTGTTTTTT. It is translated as CASSLSRAGELFF.

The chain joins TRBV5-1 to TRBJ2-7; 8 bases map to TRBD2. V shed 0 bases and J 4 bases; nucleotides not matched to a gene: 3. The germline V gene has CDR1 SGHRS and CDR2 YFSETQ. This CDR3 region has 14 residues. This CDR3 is CASSLASGPYEQYF. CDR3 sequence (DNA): TGCGCCAGCAGCTTGGCTAGCGGGCCTTACGAGCAGTACTTC. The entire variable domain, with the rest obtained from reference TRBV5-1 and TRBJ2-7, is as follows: KAGVTQTPRYLIKTRGQQVTLSCSPISGHRSVSWYQQTPGQGLQFLFEYFSETQRNKGNFPGRFSGRQFSNSRSEMNVSTLELGDSALYLCASSLASGPYEQYFGPGTRLTVT.

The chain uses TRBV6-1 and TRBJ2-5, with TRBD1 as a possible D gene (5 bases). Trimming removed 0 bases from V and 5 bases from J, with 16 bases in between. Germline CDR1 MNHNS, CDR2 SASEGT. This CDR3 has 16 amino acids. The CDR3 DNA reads TGTGCCAGCAGTGAAGCCAGGGTGTTGCTCCAGGAGACCCAGTACTTC. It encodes CASSEARVLLQETQYF.

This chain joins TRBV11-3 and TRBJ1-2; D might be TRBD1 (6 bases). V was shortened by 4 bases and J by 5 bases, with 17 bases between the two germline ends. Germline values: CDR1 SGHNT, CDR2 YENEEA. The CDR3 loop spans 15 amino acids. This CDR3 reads CASSSLYRDLYGYTF. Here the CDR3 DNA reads TGTGCCAGCAGCTCACTATACAGGGATTTATATGGCTACACCTTC.

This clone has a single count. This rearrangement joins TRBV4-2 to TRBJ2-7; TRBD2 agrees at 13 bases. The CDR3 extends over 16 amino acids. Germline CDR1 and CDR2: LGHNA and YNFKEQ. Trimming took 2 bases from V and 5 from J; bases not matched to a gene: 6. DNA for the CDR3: TGTGCCAGCAGCCAATGGGGACTAGCGGGAATCCACGAGCAGTACTTC. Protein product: CASSQWGLAGIHEQYF.

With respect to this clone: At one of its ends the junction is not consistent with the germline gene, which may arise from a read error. The CDR3 coding sequence is TGTTCCAGCAGCTACCTGGCGGGAACGAACACCGGGGAGCTGTTTTTT. Residues: CSSSYLAGTNTGELFF. V is TRBV7-9 and J is TRBJ2-2; maybe TRBD2 (6 bases). CDR1 is SEHNR, CDR2 FQNEAQ, per germline (reference sequence). This CDR3 has 16 residues. Filled out from reference TRBV7-9 and TRBJ2-2, the complete variable domain reads DTGVSQNPRHKITKRGQNVTFRCDPISEHNRLYWYRQTLGQGPEFLTYFQNEAQLEKSRLLSDRFSAERPKGSFSTLEIQRTEQGDSAMYLCSSSYLAGTNTGELFFGEGSRLTVL.

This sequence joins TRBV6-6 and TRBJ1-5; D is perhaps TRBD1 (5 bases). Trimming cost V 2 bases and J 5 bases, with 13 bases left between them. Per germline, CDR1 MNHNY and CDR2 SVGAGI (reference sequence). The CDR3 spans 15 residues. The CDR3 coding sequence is TGTGCCAGCAGTTACGAAGGGGCTTGGTATCAGCCCCAGCATTTT. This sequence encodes CASSYEGAWYQPQHF.

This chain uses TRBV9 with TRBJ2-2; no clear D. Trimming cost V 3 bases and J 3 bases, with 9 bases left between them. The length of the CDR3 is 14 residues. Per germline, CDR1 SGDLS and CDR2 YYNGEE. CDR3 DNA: TGTGCCAGCAGCGCCCTCCGGGACACCGGGGAGCTGTTTTTT. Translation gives CASSALRDTGELFF. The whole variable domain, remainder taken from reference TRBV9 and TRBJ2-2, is DSGVTQTPKHLITATGQRVTLRCSPRSGDLSVYWYQQSLDQGLQFLIQYYNGEERAKGNILERFSAQQFPDLHSELNLSSLELGDSALYFCASSALRDTGELFFGEGSRLTVL.

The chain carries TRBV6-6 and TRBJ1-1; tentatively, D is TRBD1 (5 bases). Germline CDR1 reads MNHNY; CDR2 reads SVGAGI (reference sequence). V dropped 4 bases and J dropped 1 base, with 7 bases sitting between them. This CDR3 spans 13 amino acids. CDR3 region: CASSSTANTEAFF. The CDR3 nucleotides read TGTGCCAGCAGTTCGACAGCGAACACTGAAGCTTTCTTT.

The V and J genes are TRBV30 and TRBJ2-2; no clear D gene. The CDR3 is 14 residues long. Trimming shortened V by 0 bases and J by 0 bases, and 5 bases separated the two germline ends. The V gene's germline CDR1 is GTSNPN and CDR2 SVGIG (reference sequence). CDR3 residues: CAWSVLTNTGELFF. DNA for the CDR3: TGTGCCTGGAGTGTACTAACGAACACCGGGGAGCTGTTTTTT. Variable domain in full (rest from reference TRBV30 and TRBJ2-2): SQTIHQWPATLVQPVGSPLSLECTVEGTSNPNLYWYRQAAGRGLQLLFYSVGIGQISSEVPQNLSASRPQDRQFILSSKKLLLSDSGFYLCAWSVLTNTGELFFGEGSRLTVL.

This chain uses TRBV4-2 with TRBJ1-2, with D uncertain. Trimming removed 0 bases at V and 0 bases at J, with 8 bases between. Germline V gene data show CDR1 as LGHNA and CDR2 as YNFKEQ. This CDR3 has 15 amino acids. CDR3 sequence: CASSQERATNYGYTF. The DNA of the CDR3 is TGTGCCAGCAGCCAAGAGAGGGCCACTAACTATGGCTACACCTTC.

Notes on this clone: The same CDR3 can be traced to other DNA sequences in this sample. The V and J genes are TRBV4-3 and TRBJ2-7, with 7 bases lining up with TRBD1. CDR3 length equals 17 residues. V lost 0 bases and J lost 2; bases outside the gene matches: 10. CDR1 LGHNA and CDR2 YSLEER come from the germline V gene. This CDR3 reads CASSQERGRNTAYEQYF. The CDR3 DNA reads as TGCGCCAGCAGCCAAGAGAGGGGGCGGAATACGGCCTACGAGCAGTACTTC.

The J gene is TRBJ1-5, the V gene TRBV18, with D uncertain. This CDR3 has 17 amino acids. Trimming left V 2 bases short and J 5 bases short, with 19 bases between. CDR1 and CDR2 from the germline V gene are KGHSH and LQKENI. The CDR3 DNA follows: TGTGCCAGCTCACCAACGGGAATGACCGGGAGGTATCAGCCCCAGCATTTT. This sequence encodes CASSPTGMTGRYQPQHF.

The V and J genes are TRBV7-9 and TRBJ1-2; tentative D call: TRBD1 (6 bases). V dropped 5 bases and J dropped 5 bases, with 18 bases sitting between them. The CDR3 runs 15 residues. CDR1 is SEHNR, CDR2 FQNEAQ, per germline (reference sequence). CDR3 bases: TGTGCCAGCAGCCGGTTGGGGGGGGCCGAATATGGCTACACCTTC. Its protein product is CASSRLGGAEYGYTF. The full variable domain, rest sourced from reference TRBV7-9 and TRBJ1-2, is DTGVSQNPRHKITKRGQNVTFRCDPISEHNRLYWYRQTLGQGPEFLTYFQNEAQLEKSRLLSDRFSAERPKGSFSTLEIQRTEQGDSAMYLCASSRLGGAEYGYTFGSGTRLTVV.

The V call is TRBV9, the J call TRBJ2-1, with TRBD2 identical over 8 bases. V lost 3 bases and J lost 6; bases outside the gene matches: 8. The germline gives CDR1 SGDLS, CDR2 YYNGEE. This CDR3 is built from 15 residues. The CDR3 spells CASSASGRGGNEQFF. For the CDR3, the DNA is TGTGCCAGCAGCGCCAGCGGGAGAGGGGGCAATGAGCAGTTCTTC.

The CDR3 DNA follows: TGCGCCAGCAGCCAAGAAGAGGGGGTTGCCTACAATGAGCAGTTCTTC. It codes for CASSQEEGVAYNEQFF. The genes are TRBV4-1 and TRBJ2-1; the D gene is possibly TRBD1 (6 bases). Germline CDR1 reads MGHRA; CDR2 reads YSYEKL. The CDR3 extends over 16 amino acids. Trimming took 0 bases from V and 2 from J, leaving 11 bases between them.

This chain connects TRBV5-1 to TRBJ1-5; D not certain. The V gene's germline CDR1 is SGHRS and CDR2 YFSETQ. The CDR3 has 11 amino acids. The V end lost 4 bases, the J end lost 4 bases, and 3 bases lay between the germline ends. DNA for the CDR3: TGCGCCAGCAGCCGGAATCAGCCCCAGCATTTT. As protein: CASSRNQPQHF.

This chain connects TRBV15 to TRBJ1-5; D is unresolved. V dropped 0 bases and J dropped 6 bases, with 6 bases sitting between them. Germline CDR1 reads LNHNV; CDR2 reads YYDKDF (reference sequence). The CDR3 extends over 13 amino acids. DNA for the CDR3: TGTGCCACCAGCAGAGATTTCGGTCAGCCCCAGCATTTT. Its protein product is CATSRDFGQPQHF. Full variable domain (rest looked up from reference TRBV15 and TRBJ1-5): DAMVIQNPRYQVTQFGKPVTLSCSQTLNHNVMYWYQQKSSQAPKLLFHYYDKDFNNEADTPDNFQSRRPNTSFCFLDIRSPGLGDTAMYLCATSRDFGQPQHFGDGTRLSIL.

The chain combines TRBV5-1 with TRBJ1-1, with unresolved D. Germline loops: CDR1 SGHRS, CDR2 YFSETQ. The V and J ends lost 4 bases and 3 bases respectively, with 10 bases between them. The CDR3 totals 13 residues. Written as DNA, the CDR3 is TGCGCCAGCAGCGGAGAGGGTTACACTGAAGCTTTCTTT. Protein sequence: CASSGEGYTEAFF.

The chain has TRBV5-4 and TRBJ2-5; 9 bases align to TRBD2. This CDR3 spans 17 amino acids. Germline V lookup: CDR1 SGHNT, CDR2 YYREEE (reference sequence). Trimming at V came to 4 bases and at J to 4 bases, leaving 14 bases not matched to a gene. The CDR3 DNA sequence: TGTGCCAGCAGCGGACCCAACCTAGCGGGATGGGGAGAGACCCAGTACTTC. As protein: CASSGPNLAGWGETQYF.

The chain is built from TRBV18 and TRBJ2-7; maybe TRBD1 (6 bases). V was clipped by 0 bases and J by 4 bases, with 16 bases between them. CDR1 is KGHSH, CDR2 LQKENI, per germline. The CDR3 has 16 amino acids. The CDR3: CASSPPTTGKGYEQYF. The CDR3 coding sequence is TGTGCCAGCTCACCACCGACCACAGGGAAGGGGTACGAGCAGTACTTC.

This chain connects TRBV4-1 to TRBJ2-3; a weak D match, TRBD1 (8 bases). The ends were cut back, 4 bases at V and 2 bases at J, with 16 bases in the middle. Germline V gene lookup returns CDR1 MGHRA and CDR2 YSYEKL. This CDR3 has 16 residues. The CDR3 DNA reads TGCGCCAGCAGCCCCGGACAGGGAGGGAACACAGATACGCAGTATTTT. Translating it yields CASSPGQGGNTDTQYF.

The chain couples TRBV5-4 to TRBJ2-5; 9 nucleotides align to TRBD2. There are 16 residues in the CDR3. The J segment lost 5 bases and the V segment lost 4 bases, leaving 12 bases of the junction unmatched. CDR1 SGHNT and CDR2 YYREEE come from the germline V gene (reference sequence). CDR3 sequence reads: CASSDGLAKRRETQYF. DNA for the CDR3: TGTGCCAGCAGCGACGGACTAGCGAAAAGGAGGGAGACCCAGTACTTC. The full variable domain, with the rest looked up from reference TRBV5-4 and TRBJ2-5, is ETGVTQSPTHLIKTRGQQVTLRCSSQSGHNTVSWYQQALGQGPQFIFQYYREEENGRGNFPPRFSGLQFPNYSSELNVNALELDDSALYLCASSDGLAKRRETQYFGPGTRLLVL.

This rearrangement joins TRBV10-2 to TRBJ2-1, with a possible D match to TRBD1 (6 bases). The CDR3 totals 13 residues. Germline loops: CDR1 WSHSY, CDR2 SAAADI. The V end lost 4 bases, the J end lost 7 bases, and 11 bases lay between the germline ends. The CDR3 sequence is CASSAGQRNEQFF. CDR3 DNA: TGCGCCAGCAGTGCCGGACAGAGGAATGAGCAGTTCTTC.

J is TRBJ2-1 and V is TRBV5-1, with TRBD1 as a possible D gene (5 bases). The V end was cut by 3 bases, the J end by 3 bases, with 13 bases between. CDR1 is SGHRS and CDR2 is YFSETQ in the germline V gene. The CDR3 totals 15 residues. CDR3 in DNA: TGCGCCAGCAGCTATCCACGACAGAACTACAATGAGCAGTTCTTC. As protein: CASSYPRQNYNEQFF. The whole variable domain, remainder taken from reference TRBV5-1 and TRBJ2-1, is KAGVTQTPRYLIKTRGQQVTLSCSPISGHRSVSWYQQTPGQGLQFLFEYFSETQRNKGNFPGRFSGRQFSNSRSEMNVSTLELGDSALYLCASSYPRQNYNEQFFGPGTRLTVL.